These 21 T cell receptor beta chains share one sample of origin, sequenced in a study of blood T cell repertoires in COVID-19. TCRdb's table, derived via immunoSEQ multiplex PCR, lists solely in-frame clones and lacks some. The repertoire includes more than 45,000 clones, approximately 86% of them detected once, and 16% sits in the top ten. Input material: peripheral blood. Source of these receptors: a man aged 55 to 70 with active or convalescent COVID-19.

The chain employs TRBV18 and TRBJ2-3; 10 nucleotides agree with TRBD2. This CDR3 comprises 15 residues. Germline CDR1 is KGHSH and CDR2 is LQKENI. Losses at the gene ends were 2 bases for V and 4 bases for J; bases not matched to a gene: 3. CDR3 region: CASSPSGGAPDTQYF. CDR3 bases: TGTGCCAGCTCACCAAGCGGGGGGGCTCCAGATACGCAGTATTTT.

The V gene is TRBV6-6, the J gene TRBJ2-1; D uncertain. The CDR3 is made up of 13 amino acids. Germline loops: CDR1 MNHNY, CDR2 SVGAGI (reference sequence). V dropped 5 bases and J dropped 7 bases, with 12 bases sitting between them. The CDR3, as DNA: TGTGCCAGCAGTCCTCTTCAGGAAAATGAGCAGTTCTTC. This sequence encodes CASSPLQENEQFF.

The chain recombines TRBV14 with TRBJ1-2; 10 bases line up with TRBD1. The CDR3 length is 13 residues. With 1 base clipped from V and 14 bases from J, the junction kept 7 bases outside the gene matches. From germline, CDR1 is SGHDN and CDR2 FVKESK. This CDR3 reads CASSQGGQGRWTF. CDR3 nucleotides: TGTGCCAGCAGCCAAGGGGGACAGGGGAGATGGACCTTC. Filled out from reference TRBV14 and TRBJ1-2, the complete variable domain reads EAGVTQFPSHSVIEKGQTVTLRCDPISGHDNLYWYRRVMGKEIKFLLHFVKESKQDESGMPNNRFLAERTGGTYSTLKVQPAELEDSGVYFCASSQGGQGRWTFGSGTRLTVV.

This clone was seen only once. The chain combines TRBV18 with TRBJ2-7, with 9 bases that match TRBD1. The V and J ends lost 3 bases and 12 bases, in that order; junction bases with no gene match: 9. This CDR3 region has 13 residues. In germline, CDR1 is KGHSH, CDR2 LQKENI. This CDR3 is CASSPRDRALSYF. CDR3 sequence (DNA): TGTGCCAGCTCACCCCGGGACAGGGCCCTGTCGTACTTC.

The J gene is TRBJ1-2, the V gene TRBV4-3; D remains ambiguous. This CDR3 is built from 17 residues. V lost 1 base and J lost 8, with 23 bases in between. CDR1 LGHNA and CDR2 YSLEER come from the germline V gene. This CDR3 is CASSQVFGSERLDGYTF. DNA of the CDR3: TGCGCCAGCAGCCAAGTCTTTGGGTCAGAAAGGCTAGACGGCTACACCTTC.

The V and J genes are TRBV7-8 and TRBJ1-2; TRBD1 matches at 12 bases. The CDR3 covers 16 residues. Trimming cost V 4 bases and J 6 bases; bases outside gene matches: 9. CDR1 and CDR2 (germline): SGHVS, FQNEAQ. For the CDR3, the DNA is TGTGCCAGCAGCTACCAGGGGACAGGGGGCGCGGATGGCTACACCTTC. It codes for CASSYQGTGGADGYTF.

CDR3 coding DNA: TGTGCCACCAGTGACCATGGACTAGCAGACTCCAATGAGCAGTTCTTC. It codes for CATSDHGLADSNEQFF. V is TRBV24-1 and J is TRBJ2-1; 8 bases map to TRBD2. From germline, CDR1 is KGHDR and CDR2 SFDVKD. The CDR3 length is 16 residues. Trimming took 4 bases from V and 6 from J; bases not matched to a gene: 10.

This CDR3 is CASSLAVAGGHNEQFF. For the CDR3, the DNA is TGCGCCAGCAGCTTGGCCGTAGCGGGGGGGCACAATGAGCAGTTCTTC. The chain recombines TRBV5-1 with TRBJ2-1, with 11 bases aligning to TRBD2. The CDR3 is made up of 16 amino acids. The J segment lost 5 bases and the V segment lost 0 bases, leaving 4 bases of the junction unmatched. The V gene's germline CDR1 is SGHRS and CDR2 YFSETQ. Full variable domain (missing parts from reference TRBV5-1 and TRBJ2-1): KAGVTQTPRYLIKTRGQQVTLSCSPISGHRSVSWYQQTPGQGLQFLFEYFSETQRNKGNFPGRFSGRQFSNSRSEMNVSTLELGDSALYLCASSLAVAGGHNEQFFGPGTRLTVL.

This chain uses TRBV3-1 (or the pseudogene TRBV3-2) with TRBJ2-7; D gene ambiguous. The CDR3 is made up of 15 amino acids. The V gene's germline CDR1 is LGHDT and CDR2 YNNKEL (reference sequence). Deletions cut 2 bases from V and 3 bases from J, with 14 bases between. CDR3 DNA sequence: TGTGCCAGCAGCCAAATGGGTGGCGGCGACTACGAGCAGTACTTC. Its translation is CASSQMGGGDYEQYF.

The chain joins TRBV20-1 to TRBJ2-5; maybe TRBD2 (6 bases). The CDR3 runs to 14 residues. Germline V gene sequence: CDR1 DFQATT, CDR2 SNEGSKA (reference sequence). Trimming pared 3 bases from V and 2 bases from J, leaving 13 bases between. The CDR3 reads CSASFRGRQETQYF. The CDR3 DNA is TGCAGTGCTAGTTTTCGGGGGAGGCAAGAGACCCAGTACTTC.

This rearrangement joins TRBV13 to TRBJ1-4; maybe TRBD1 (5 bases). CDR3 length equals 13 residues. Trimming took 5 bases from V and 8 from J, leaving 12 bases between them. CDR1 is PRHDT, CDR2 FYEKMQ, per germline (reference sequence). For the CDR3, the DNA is TGTGCCAGCAGCGTCGGGGGGGACGAAAAACTGTTTTTT. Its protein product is CASSVGGDEKLFF. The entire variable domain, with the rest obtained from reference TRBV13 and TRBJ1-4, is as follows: AAGVIQSPRHLIKEKRETATLKCYPIPRHDTVYWYQQGPGQDPQFLISFYEKMQSDKGSIPDRFSAQQFSDYHSELNMSSLELGDSALYFCASSVGGDEKLFFGSGTQLSVL.

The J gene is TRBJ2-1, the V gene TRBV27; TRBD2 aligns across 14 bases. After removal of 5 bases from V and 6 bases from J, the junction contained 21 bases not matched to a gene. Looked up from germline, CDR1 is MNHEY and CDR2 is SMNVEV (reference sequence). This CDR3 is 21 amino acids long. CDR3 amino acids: CASSSRRTSGGPRGVGNEQFF. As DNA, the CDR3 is TGTGCCAGCAGTAGCAGACGGACTAGCGGGGGGCCTAGAGGGGTTGGCAATGAGCAGTTCTTC.

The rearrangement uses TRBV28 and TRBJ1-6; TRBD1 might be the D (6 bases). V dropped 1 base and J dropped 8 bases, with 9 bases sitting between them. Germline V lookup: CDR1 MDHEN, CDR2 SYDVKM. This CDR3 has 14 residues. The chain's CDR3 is CASSLSPGDSPLHF. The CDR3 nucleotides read TGTGCCAGCAGTTTATCCCCAGGGGATTCACCCCTCCACTTT.

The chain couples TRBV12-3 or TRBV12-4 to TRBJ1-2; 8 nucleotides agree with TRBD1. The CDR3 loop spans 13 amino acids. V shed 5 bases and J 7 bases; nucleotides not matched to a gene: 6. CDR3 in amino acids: CASSLRGPSGYTF. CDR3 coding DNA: TGTGCCAGCAGTCTCAGGGGGCCTTCTGGCTACACCTTC.

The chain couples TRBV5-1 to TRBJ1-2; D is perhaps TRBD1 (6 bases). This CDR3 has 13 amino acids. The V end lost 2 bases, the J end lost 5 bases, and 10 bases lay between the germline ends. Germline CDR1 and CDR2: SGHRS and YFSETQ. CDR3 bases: TGCGCCAGCAGCTTTTCAGGGGATTATGGCTACACCTTC. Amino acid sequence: CASSFSGDYGYTF.

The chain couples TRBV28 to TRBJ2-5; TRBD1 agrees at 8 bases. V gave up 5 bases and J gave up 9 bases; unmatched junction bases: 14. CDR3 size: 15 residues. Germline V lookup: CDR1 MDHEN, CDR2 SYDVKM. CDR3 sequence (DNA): TGTGCCAGCAGTCCAACATCACAGGGGGAGCGGGCCCAGTACTTC. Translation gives CASSPTSQGERAQYF.

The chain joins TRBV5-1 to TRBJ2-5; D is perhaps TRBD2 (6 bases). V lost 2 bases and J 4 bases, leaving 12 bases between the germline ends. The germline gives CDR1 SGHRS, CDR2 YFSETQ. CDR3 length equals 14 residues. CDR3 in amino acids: CASSLGTSLETQYF. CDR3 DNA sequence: TGCGCCAGCAGCTTAGGGACTTCCTTAGAGACCCAGTACTTC.

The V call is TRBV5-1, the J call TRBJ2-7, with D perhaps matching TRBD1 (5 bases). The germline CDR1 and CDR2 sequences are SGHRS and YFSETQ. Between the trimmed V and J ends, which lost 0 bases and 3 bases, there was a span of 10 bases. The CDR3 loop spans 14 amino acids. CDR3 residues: CASSLGQDIYEQYF. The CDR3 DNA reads TGCGCCAGCAGCTTGGGGCAGGACATCTACGAGCAGTACTTC.

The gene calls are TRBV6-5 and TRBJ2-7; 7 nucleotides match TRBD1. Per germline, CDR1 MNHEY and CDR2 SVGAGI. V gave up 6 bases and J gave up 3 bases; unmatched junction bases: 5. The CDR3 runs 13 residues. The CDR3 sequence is CASRPTGLYEQYF. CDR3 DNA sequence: TGTGCCAGCAGGCCGACAGGGCTCTACGAGCAGTACTTC.

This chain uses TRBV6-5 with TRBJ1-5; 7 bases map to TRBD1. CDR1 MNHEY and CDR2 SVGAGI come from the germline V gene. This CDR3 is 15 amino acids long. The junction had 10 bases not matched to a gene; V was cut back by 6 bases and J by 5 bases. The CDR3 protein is CASSPRQGRDQPQHF. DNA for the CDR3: TGTGCCAGCAGCCCCAGACAGGGAAGGGATCAGCCCCAGCATTTT.

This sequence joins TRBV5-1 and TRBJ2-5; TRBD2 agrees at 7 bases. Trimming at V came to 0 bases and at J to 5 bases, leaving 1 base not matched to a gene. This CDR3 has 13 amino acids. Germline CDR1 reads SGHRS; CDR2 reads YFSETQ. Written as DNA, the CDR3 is TGCGCCAGCAGCTTGGGGGGAGGGGAGACCCAGTACTTC. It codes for CASSLGGGETQYF.